The 10 T cell receptor beta chains given below trace back to one sample, sequenced in a study of blood T cell repertoires in COVID-19. Sequenced by immunoSEQ multiplex PCR; TCRdb stores in-frame clones only, minus some. This sample has fewer than 350,000 clones, with 90% found just once. Sequencing was carried out using PBMCs or T cells enriched from blood (not recorded which). Receptors were obtained from a woman under 30 with acute COVID-19.

About this clone itself: The sample has other DNA sequences that encode this CDR3 too. J is TRBJ2-1 and V is TRBV28; 12 nucleotides line up with TRBD2. Unmatched junction bases numbered 3, after V lost 5 bases and J lost 7 bases. The CDR3 spans 14 residues. Germline CDR1 and CDR2: MDHEN and SYDVKM. CDR3: CASSLAGGPNEQFF. DNA for the CDR3: TGTGCCAGCAGTCTAGCGGGAGGGCCTAATGAGCAGTTCTTC.

This chain connects TRBV6-2 or TRBV6-3 to TRBJ2-1; 12 nucleotides line up with TRBD2. The CDR3 loop spans 17 amino acids. The ends lost 0 bases at V and 4 bases at J; junction bases unmatched: 4. Germline V gives CDR1 MNHEY, CDR2 SVGEGT. The CDR3 nucleotides read TGTGCCAGCAGTTACTCCCGGACTAGCGGGATATACAATGAGCAGTTCTTC. This codes for CASSYSRTSGIYNEQFF.

The V call is TRBV2, the J call TRBJ2-1; D might be TRBD2 (7 bases). Germline CDR1 reads SNHLY; CDR2 reads FYNNEI. The CDR3 covers 14 residues. V was cut by 8 bases and J by 0 bases, with 11 bases left in between. CDR3 bases: TGTGCCAGCGGGGGGGGCAGCTCCTACAATGAGCAGTTCTTC. Protein sequence: CASGGGSSYNEQFF.

V usage is TRBV7-9 and J usage is TRBJ1-2, with 8 bases identical to TRBD1. J was trimmed by 6 bases and V by 1 base; bases with no gene match: 4. Germline CDR1 SEHNR, CDR2 FQNEAQ (reference sequence). The CDR3 spans 14 residues. CDR3: CASSLGTGTHGYTF. CDR3 coding DNA: TGTGCCAGCAGCTTAGGGACAGGGACCCATGGCTACACCTTC. The full variable domain, its missing parts supplied by reference TRBV7-9 and TRBJ1-2, is DTGVSQNPRHKITKRGQNVTFRCDPISEHNRLYWYRQTLGQGPEFLTYFQNEAQLEKSRLLSDRFSAERPKGSFSTLEIQRTEQGDSAMYLCASSLGTGTHGYTFGSGTRLTVV.

CDR3 bases: TGTGCCAGCAGACCCCGGACAGATGCCTACGAGCAGTACTTC. Its protein is CASRPRTDAYEQYF. The V and J genes are TRBV7-6 and TRBJ2-7; D is possibly TRBD1 (6 bases). V shed 6 bases and J shed 2 bases, with 14 bases lying between them. The CDR3 covers 14 residues. Per the germline V gene, CDR1 is SGHVS and CDR2 is FNYEAQ. Using reference TRBV7-6 and TRBJ2-7 for the parts outside the CDR3, the full variable domain is GAGVSQSPRYKVTKRGQDVALRCDPISGHVSLYWYRQALGQGPEFLTYFNYEAQQDKSGLPNDRFSAERPEGSISTLTIQRTEQRDSAMYRCASRPRTDAYEQYFGPGTRLTVT.

This clone was picked up a small number of times. This rearrangement joins TRBV7-8 to TRBJ2-1; 10 nucleotides match TRBD2. Germline V CDR1 and CDR2: SGHVS, FQNEAQ. Trimming took 1 base from V and 12 from J; bases not matched to a gene: 15. This CDR3 spans 17 amino acids. The CDR3 protein is CASSLGGASGSRGGQFF. The CDR3 DNA reads as TGTGCCAGCAGCTTAGGGGGGGCTAGCGGGAGCCGTGGAGGGCAGTTCTTC. The whole variable domain, filled in from reference TRBV7-8 and TRBJ2-1, reads GAGVSQSPRYKVAKRGQDVALRCDPISGHVSLFWYQQALGQGPEFLTYFQNEAQLDKSGLPSDRFFAERPEGSVSTLKIQRTQQEDSAVYLCASSLGGASGSRGGQFFGPGTRLTVL.

This chain joins TRBV5-8 and TRBJ2-4, with 7 bases that match TRBD1. The CDR3 has 15 amino acids. Germline V gene lookup returns CDR1 SGHTS and CDR2 YDEGEE. With V trimmed by 2 bases and J by 0 bases, 2 bases remained unmatched. The chain's CDR3 is CASSLGTVAKNIQYF. CDR3 nucleotide sequence: TGTGCCAGCAGCTTAGGGACAGTAGCCAAAAACATTCAGTACTTC. The full variable domain, its missing parts supplied by reference TRBV5-8 and TRBJ2-4, is EAGVTQSPTHLIKTRGQQATLRCSPISGHTSVYWYQQALGLGLQFLLWYDEGEERNRGNFPPRFSGRQFPNYSSELNVNALELEDSALYLCASSLGTVAKNIQYFGAGTRLSVL.

The chain carries TRBV7-2 and TRBJ1-1, with unresolved D. V was clipped by 5 bases and J by 5 bases, with 18 bases between them. The germline gives CDR1 SGHTA, CDR2 FQGNSA. CDR3 length equals 15 residues. CDR3 residues: CASSHGPEAGTEAFF. CDR3 bases: TGTGCCAGCAGCCACGGCCCAGAGGCGGGAACTGAAGCTTTCTTT.

The chain couples TRBV24-1 to TRBJ2-3, with 7 bases that match TRBD2. V gave up 0 bases and J gave up 0 bases; unmatched junction bases: 5. The CDR3 has 17 residues. Germline CDR1 reads KGHDR; CDR2 reads SFDVKD. The CDR3 loop reads CATSDLGSGLSTDTQYF. Written as DNA, the CDR3 is TGTGCCACCAGTGATTTGGGTAGCGGGCTAAGCACAGATACGCAGTATTTT.

V and J are TRBV5-1 and TRBJ2-1, with D possibly matching TRBD2 (6 bases). CDR1 and CDR2 from the germline V gene are SGHRS and YFSETQ. The CDR3 is made up of 15 amino acids. V shed 1 base and J shed 3 bases, with 11 bases lying between them. In DNA, the CDR3 is TGCGCCAGCAGCTTGTCGGGAGTGAACTACAATGAGCAGTTCTTC. It codes for CASSLSGVNYNEQFF.